Included here is one T cell receptor (beta chain) sequence, with context. Its target is not known. The data belong to a study of cytomegalovirus exposure and HLA in healthy donors. 60 Vbeta and 13 Jbeta primers were used in PCR. Sequenced by immunoSEQ multiplex PCR; TCRdb stores in-frame clones only, minus some. The sample records 110,000 to 150,000 clones, around three quarters being singletons. The CDR3 sequence is 18 residues long. The trim removed 0 bases at V and 6 bases at J, leaving 13 bases unmatched. Germline values: CDR1 SGHKS, CDR2 YYEKEE (reference sequence). Overall study results and limits: Highly shared variants forming one cluster were likely a sequencing artifact.

The chain uses TRBV5-5 and TRBJ2-2, with 8 bases aligning to TRBD2. What was sequenced was PBMCs. The source of this sequence is a man between 40 and 49 years old in good health and CMV-seropositive. This CDR3 is CASSLASGGRPVAGELFF. The CDR3 DNA sequence: TGTGCCAGCAGCTTGGCGTCGGGCGGGAGGCCCGTCGCCGGGGAGCTGTTTTTT.